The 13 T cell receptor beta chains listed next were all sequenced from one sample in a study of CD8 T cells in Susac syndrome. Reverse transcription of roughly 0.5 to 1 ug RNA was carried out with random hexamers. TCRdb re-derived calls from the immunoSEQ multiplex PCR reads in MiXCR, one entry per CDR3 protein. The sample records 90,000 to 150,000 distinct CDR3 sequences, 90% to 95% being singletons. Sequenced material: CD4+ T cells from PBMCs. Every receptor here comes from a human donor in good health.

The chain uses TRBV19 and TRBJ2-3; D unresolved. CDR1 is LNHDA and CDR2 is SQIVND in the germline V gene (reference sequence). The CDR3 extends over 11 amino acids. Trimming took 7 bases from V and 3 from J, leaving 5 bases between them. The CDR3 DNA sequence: TGTGCCAGTAAGATTACAGATACGCAGTATTTT. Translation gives CASKITDTQYF.

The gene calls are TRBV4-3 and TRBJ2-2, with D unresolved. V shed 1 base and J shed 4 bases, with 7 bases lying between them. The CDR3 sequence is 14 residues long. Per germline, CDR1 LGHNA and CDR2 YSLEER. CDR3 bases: TGCGCCAGCAGCCAAGGAAGTTTCACCGGGGAGCTGTTTTTT. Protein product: CASSQGSFTGELFF.

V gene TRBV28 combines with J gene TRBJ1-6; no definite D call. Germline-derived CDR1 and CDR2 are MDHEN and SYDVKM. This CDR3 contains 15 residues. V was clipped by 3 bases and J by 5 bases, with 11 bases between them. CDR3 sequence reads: CASSFGTYHNSPLHF. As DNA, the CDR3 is TGTGCCAGCAGTTTTGGAACGTATCATAATTCACCCCTCCACTTT.

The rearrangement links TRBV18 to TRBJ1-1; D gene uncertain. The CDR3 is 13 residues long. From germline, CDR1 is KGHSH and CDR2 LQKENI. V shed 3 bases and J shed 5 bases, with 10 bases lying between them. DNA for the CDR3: TGTGCCAGCTCACCCTCGTCGGGGACTGAAGCTTTCTTT. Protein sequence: CASSPSSGTEAFF.

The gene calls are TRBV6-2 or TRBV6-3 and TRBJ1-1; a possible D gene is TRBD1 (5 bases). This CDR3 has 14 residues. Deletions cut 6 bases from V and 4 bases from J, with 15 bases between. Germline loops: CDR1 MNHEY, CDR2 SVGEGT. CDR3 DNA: TGTGCCAGCAGCCCCTCCAGGGCGAGCACTGAAGCTTTCTTT. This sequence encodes CASSPSRASTEAFF.

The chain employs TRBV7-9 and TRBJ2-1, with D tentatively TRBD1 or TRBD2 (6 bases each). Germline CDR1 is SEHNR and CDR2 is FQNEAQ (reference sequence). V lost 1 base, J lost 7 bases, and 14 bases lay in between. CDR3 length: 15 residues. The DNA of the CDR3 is TGTGCCAGCAGCTTAGACGGGGGCAGTTGGAATGAGCAGTTCTTC. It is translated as CASSLDGGSWNEQFF. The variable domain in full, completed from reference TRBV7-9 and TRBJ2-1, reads DTGVSQNPRHKITKRGQNVTFRCDPISEHNRLYWYRQTLGQGPEFLTYFQNEAQLEKSRLLSDRFSAERPKGSFSTLEIQRTEQGDSAMYLCASSLDGGSWNEQFFGPGTRLTVL.

The CDR3 coding sequence is TGTGCTAGTGGTTTGGCCCACAGGGGTATAGCGGGGGGCAATCAGCCCCAGCATTTT. Amino acids: CASGLAHRGIAGGNQPQHF. The genes are TRBV12-5 and TRBJ1-5; 7 nucleotides align to TRBD1. The CDR3 spans 19 residues. The germline CDR1 and CDR2 sequences are LGHNT and FRNRAP. The V segment lost 1 base and the J segment 2 bases; nucleotides outside the gene matches: 14.

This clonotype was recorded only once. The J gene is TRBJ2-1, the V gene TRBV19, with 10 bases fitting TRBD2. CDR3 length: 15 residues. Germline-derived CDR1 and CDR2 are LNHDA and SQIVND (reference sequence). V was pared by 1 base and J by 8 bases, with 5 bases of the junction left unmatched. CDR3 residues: CASSIALAGIYEQFF. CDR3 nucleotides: TGTGCCAGTAGTATAGCACTAGCGGGAATCTATGAGCAGTTCTTC.

The CDR3 sequence: CASSFASGRRTGELFF. For the CDR3, the DNA is TGTGCCAGCAGCTTCGCTAGCGGGAGACGAACCGGGGAGCTGTTTTTT. The chain couples TRBV7-3 to TRBJ2-2; 10 nucleotides agree with TRBD2. CDR3 length equals 16 residues. Germline V gives CDR1 SGHTA, CDR2 FQGTGA. Trimming took 3 bases from V and 5 from J; bases not matched to a gene: 6.

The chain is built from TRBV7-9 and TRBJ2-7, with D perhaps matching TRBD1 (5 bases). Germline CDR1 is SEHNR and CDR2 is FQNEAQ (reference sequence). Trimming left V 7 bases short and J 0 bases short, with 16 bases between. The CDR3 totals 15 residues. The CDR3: CASIKKLGPSYEQYF. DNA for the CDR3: TGTGCCAGCATAAAGAAGCTGGGGCCCTCCTACGAGCAGTACTTC. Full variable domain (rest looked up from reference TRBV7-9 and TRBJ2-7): DTGVSQNPRHKITKRGQNVTFRCDPISEHNRLYWYRQTLGQGPEFLTYFQNEAQLEKSRLLSDRFSAERPKGSFSTLEIQRTEQGDSAMYLCASIKKLGPSYEQYFGPGTRLTVT.

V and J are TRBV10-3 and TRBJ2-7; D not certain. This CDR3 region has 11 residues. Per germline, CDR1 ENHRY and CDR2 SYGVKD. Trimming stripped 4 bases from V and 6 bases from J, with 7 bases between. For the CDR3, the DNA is TGTGCCATCAGTGTTAATACCGAGCAGTACTTC. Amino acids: CAISVNTEQYF.

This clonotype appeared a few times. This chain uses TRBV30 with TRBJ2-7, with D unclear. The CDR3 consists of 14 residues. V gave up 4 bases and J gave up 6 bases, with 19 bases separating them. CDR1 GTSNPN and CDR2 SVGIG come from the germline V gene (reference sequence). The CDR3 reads CAWTPPLFWREQYF. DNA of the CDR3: TGTGCCTGGACTCCCCCGTTATTCTGGCGCGAGCAGTACTTC. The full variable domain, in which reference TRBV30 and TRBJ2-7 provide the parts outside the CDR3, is SQTIHQWPATLVQPVGSPLSLECTVEGTSNPNLYWYRQAAGRGLQLLFYSVGIGQISSEVPQNLSASRPQDRQFILSSKKLLLSDSGFYLCAWTPPLFWREQYFGPGTRLTVT.

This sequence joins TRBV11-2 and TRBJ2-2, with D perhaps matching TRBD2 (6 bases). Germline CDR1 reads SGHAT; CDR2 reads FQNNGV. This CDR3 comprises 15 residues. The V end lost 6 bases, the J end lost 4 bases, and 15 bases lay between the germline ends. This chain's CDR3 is CASRRATSLTGELFF. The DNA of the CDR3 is TGTGCCAGCAGGCGAGCGACTAGTCTCACCGGGGAGCTGTTTTTT. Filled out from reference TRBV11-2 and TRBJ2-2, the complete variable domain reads EAGVAQSPRYKIIEKRQSVAFWCNPISGHATLYWYQQILGQGPKLLIQFQNNGVVDDSQLPKDRFSAERLKGVDSTLKIQPAKLEDSAVYLCASRRATSLTGELFFGEGSRLTVL.